This TCR beta chain stems from a study of naive and memory T cell subsets. This clonotype was detected only a few times. Its antigen is undetermined. Cells stained for CD3, CD4, CD8, CD45RA, CD27 and viability were sorted into four CD45RA/CD27 subsets. Two oligonucleotides, mixed equimolar, formed the beta constant-region primer covering TRBC1 and TRBC2. Ligated cDNA was amplified by four rounds of PCR with nested alpha and beta constant-region primers and SP2. One entry per CDR3 protein, called by TCRdb with MiXCR from the UMI-ligation and nested PCR reads. The sample has roughly 150,000 distinct CDR3 sequences; approximately 20% are singletons. V lost 1 base and J lost 2; bases outside the gene matches: 2. This CDR3 is 16 amino acids long. Germline CDR1 LGHDT, CDR2 YNNKEL (reference sequence). Findings and limits, study-wide: Findings for naive and memory subsets could not be checked against ground truth. A few larger clonotypes appeared in naive repertoires, especially CD8, possibly memory cells re-expressing CD45RA.

This sequence originates from a human donor in good health. V is TRBV3-1 and J is TRBJ2-1; 10 positions match TRBD2. Sequencing was done on a sample of naive CD8+ T cells from blood. In DNA, the CDR3 is TGTGCCAGCAGCCAAGTCCTAGCGGGGGCCTACAATGAGCAGTTCTTC. Translated, it gives CASSQVLAGAYNEQFF.